Each of the 12 T cell receptor beta chains below was sequenced from the same sample in a study of T cell responses to AZD1222 COVID-19 vaccine. Only in-frame clones appear in the TCRdb table, and some are missing; sequencing was by immunoSEQ multiplex PCR. This sample has 110,000 to 150,000 clones, with about 93% found just once. This specimen was peripheral blood, taken on day 0 of AZD1222 vaccination. These TCRs come from an adult in good health.

J is TRBJ1-2 and V is TRBV12-3 or TRBV12-4; D not certain. This CDR3 is built from 13 residues. Trimming took 4 bases from V and 4 from J, leaving 10 bases between them. The CDR3, as DNA: TGTGCCAGCAGTTCCGGATATGTCTATGGCTACACCTTC. It encodes CASSSGYVYGYTF.

DNA of the CDR3: TGTGCCAGCAGCATGGGACTGCAAGAGACCCAGTACTTC. Translated, it gives CASSMGLQETQYF. The V call is TRBV7-6, the J call TRBJ2-5; perhaps TRBD2 as D (6 bases). Trimming stripped 5 bases from V and 2 bases from J, with 9 bases between. CDR1 and CDR2 from the germline V gene are SGHVS and FNYEAQ. The CDR3 runs 13 residues.

This sequence joins TRBV14 and TRBJ2-1; D uncertain. CDR1 is SGHDN, CDR2 FVKESK, per germline. V was clipped by 7 bases and J by 4 bases, with 11 bases between them. The CDR3 length is 13 residues. CDR3 residues: CASTPTGYNEQFF. The CDR3, as DNA: TGTGCCAGCACCCCCACCGGTTACAATGAGCAGTTCTTC. Filled out from reference TRBV14 and TRBJ2-1, the complete variable domain reads EAGVTQFPSHSVIEKGQTVTLRCDPISGHDNLYWYRRVMGKEIKFLLHFVKESKQDESGMPNNRFLAERTGGTYSTLKVQPAELEDSGVYFCASTPTGYNEQFFGPGTRLTVL.

This chain connects TRBV18 to TRBJ1-4; no firm D call. Trimming pared 2 bases from V and 3 bases from J, leaving 16 bases between. Germline V gene lookup returns CDR1 KGHSH and CDR2 LQKENI. The CDR3 has 17 amino acids. The CDR3 DNA reads TGTGCCAGCTCACCAATAAACGACCCGCAAGCTAATGAAAAACTGTTTTTT. It encodes CASSPINDPQANEKLFF.

The chain is built from TRBV20-1 and TRBJ2-7, with D possibly being TRBD2 (5 bases). Germline CDR1 reads DFQATT; CDR2 reads SNEGSKA (reference sequence). The CDR3 runs to 11 residues. V lost 5 bases, J lost 2 bases, and 7 bases lay in between. The CDR3 reads CSADGAYEQYF. In DNA, the CDR3 is TGCAGTGCTGACGGGGCCTACGAGCAGTACTTC.

The chain has TRBV7-9 and TRBJ1-4; D unresolved. With 3 bases removed from V and 5 bases from J, the gap between germline ends came to 10 bases. The germline V gene has CDR1 SEHNR and CDR2 FQNEAQ (reference sequence). The CDR3 is made up of 14 amino acids. CDR3 bases: TGTGCCAGCAGCTTCCGACAAGCAAATGAAAAACTGTTTTTT. As protein: CASSFRQANEKLFF.

V usage is TRBV24-1 and J usage is TRBJ1-1; D gene uncertain. Germline V gene sequence: CDR1 KGHDR, CDR2 SFDVKD. The CDR3 has 13 amino acids. Trimming took 3 bases from V and 1 from J, leaving 5 bases between them. This CDR3 reads CATSDAGNTEAFF. CDR3 nucleotide sequence: TGTGCCACCAGTGATGCAGGGAACACTGAAGCTTTCTTT.

This sequence joins TRBV27 and TRBJ1-1; D might be TRBD1 (5 bases). Per the germline V gene, CDR1 is MNHEY and CDR2 is SMNVEV (reference sequence). V was clipped by 5 bases and J by 3 bases, with 10 bases between them. The CDR3 covers 13 residues. CDR3 nucleotides: TGTGCCAGCAGTGTCGGGGCGGACACTGAAGCTTTCTTT. Amino acids: CASSVGADTEAFF.

This clone has only one observation. The chain links TRBV5-1 to TRBJ1-5; 8 nucleotides match TRBD1. CDR3 length: 15 residues. Trimming took 8 bases from V and 0 from J; bases not matched to a gene: 7. Germline V lookup: CDR1 SGHRS, CDR2 YFSETQ. In DNA form, the CDR3 reads TGCGCCAGTAGACAGGGGTTTGATAGCAATCAGCCCCAGCATTTT. It translates to CASRQGFDSNQPQHF. The full variable domain, completed using reference TRBV5-1 and TRBJ1-5, is KAGVTQTPRYLIKTRGQQVTLSCSPISGHRSVSWYQQTPGQGLQFLFEYFSETQRNKGNFPGRFSGRQFSNSRSEMNVSTLELGDSALYLCASRQGFDSNQPQHFGDGTRLSIL.

This clone has only one observation. The rearrangement joins TRBV15 to TRBJ2-5; D ambiguous. The CDR3 loop spans 14 amino acids. Trimming took off 5 bases at V and 2 bases at J, with 12 bases between the two ends. Looked up from germline, CDR1 is LNHNV and CDR2 is YYDKDF (reference sequence). DNA of the CDR3: TGTGCCACCAGCCACTACAGTGGGCAAGAGACCCAGTACTTC. Its translation: CATSHYSGQETQYF.

The gene calls are TRBV7-9 and TRBJ1-3; no clear D. CDR3 length: 12 residues. CDR1 and CDR2 from the germline V gene are SEHNR and FQNEAQ (reference sequence). V lost 3 bases, J lost 8 bases, and 8 bases lay in between. The CDR3 protein is CASSLRKDTIYF. CDR3 bases: TGTGCCAGCAGCTTGAGGAAAGACACCATATATTTT.

The rearrangement links TRBV28 to TRBJ1-6, with 8 nucleotides matching TRBD1. This CDR3 is built from 15 residues. J gave up 9 bases and V 5 bases, and 9 bases lay outside the gene matches. Germline CDR1 is MDHEN and CDR2 is SYDVKM. CDR3 coding DNA: TGTGCCAGCAGTCCAGGACAGGGATCGGTTTCACCCCTCCACTTT. It encodes CASSPGQGSVSPLHF.